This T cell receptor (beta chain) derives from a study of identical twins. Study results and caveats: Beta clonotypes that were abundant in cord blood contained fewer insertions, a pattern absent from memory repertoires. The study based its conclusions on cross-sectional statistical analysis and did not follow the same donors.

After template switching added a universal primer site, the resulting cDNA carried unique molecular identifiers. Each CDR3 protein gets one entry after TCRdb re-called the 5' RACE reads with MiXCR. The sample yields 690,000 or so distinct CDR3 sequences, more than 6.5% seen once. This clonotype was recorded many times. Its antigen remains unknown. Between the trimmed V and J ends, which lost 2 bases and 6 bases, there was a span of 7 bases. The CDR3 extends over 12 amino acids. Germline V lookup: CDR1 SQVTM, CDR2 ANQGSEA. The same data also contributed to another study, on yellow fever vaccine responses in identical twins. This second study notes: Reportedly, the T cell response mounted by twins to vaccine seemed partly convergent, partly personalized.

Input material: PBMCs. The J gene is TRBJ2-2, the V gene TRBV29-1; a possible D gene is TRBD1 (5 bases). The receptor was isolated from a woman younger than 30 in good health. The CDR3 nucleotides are TGCAGCGTTGAATCAGGGTCCGGGGAGCTGTTTTTT. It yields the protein CSVESGSGELFF.